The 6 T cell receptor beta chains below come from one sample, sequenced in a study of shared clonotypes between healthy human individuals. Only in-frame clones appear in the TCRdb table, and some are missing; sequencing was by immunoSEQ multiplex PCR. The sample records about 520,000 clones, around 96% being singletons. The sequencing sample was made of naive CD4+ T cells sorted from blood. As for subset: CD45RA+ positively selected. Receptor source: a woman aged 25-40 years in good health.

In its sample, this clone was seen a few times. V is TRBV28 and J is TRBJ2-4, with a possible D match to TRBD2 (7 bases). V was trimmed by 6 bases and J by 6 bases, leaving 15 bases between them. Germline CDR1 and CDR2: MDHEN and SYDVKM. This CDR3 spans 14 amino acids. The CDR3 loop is CASSPGGAGNIQYF. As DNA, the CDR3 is TGTGCCAGCAGCCCGGGGGGCGCAGGAAACATTCAGTACTTC.

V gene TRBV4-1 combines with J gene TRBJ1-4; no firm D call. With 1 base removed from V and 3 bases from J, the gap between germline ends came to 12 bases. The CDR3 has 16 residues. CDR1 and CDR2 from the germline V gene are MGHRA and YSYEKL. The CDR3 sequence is CASSQALVAANEKLFF. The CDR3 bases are TGCGCCAGCAGCCAAGCGCTGGTGGCGGCTAATGAAAAACTGTTTTTT.

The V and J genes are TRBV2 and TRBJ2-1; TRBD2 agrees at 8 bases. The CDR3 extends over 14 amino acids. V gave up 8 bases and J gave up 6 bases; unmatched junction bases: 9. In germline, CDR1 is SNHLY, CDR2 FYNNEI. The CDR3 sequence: CASRFGRASNEQFF. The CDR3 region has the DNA TGTGCCAGCCGATTCGGGAGGGCCTCCAATGAGCAGTTCTTC.

In DNA form, the CDR3 reads TGTGCCAGTAGTCCAACGACAGGGGGCATACAGCCCCAGCATTTT. It is translated as CASSPTTGGIQPQHF. The V call is TRBV19, the J call TRBJ1-5; TRBD1 aligns across 10 bases. The trim removed 5 bases at V and 7 bases at J, leaving 8 bases unmatched. CDR3 length: 15 residues. Germline CDR1 and CDR2: LNHDA and SQIVND (reference sequence).

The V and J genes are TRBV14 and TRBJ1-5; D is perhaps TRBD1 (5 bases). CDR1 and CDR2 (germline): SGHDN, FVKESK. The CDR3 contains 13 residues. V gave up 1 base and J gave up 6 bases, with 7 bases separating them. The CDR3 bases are TGTGCCAGCAGCCAAGGGGGGGTTCAGCCCCAGCATTTT. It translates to CASSQGGVQPQHF. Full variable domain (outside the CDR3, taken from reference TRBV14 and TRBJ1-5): EAGVTQFPSHSVIEKGQTVTLRCDPISGHDNLYWYRRVMGKEIKFLLHFVKESKQDESGMPNNRFLAERTGGTYSTLKVQPAELEDSGVYFCASSQGGVQPQHFGDGTRLSIL.

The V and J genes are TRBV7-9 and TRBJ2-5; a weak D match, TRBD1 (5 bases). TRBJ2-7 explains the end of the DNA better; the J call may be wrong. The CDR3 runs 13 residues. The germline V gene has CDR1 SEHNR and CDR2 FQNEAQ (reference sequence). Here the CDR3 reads CASRLDTTYEQYF. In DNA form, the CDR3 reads TGTGCCAGCAGATTGGACACTACCTACGAGCAGTACTTC.